These 31 T cell receptor beta chains came from one sample sequenced in a study of blood T cell repertoires in COVID-19. Assay used: immunoSEQ multiplex PCR; TCRdb lists only in-frame clones, some missing. The repertoire holds fewer than 50,000 clones, with around 90% as singletons. Material: peripheral blood. The receptor source for this set is a man aged 50 to 60 with COVID-19, enrolled during active disease.

The rearrangement joins TRBV28 to TRBJ1-2, with D uncertain. Per the germline V gene, CDR1 is MDHEN and CDR2 is SYDVKM. The V and J ends lost 7 bases and 1 base respectively, with 13 bases between them. This CDR3 is built from 14 residues. CDR3: CASTPSGYNYGYTF. The CDR3 DNA sequence: TGTGCCAGCACCCCTTCGGGTTATAACTATGGCTACACCTTC.

The V gene is TRBV2, the J gene TRBJ2-7, with 8 nucleotides matching TRBD1. Germline CDR1 SNHLY, CDR2 FYNNEI. V was pared by 8 bases and J by 2 bases, with 11 bases of the junction left unmatched. The CDR3 has 15 amino acids. CDR3: CASRVGQGATYEQYF. The DNA for the CDR3 is TGTGCCAGCCGTGTGGGGCAGGGGGCGACCTACGAGCAGTACTTC.

V and J are TRBV19 and TRBJ2-6, with 7 bases lining up with TRBD1. This CDR3 region has 15 residues. V lost 6 bases to trimming and J lost 2 bases; unmatched junction nucleotides: 4. CDR1 and CDR2 from the germline V gene are LNHDA and SQIVND (reference sequence). The CDR3 sequence: CASSATGAGANVLTF. As DNA, the CDR3 is TGTGCCAGTAGCGCTACAGGGGCTGGGGCCAACGTCCTGACTTTC.

The chain carries TRBV5-4 and TRBJ2-7, with 7 bases that match TRBD2. Per the germline V gene, CDR1 is SGHNT and CDR2 is YYREEE (reference sequence). The CDR3 extends over 14 amino acids. After removal of 3 bases from V and 4 bases from J, the junction contained 7 bases not matched to a gene. CDR3 region: CASSSWGGKYEQYF. In DNA form, the CDR3 reads TGTGCCAGCAGCTCCTGGGGGGGGAAGTACGAGCAGTACTTC.

The V gene is TRBV28, the J gene TRBJ1-5; 8 positions match TRBD1. Trimming removed 3 bases from V and 2 bases from J; junction bases left unmatched: 3. CDR1 MDHEN and CDR2 SYDVKM come from the germline V gene. The CDR3 extends over 15 amino acids. The DNA for the CDR3 is TGTGCCAGCAGTTTCAGGGGGCGAGGCAATCAGCCCCAGCATTTT. It specifies CASSFRGRGNQPQHF.

The chain has TRBV19 and TRBJ1-5, with 7 bases fitting TRBD1. CDR3 length: 16 residues. Germline V CDR1 and CDR2: LNHDA, SQIVND (reference sequence). J lost 2 bases, V lost 4 bases, and 8 bases had no gene match. The CDR3 spells CASSKSGGRGNQPQHF. The CDR3 region has the DNA TGTGCCAGTAGTAAATCAGGGGGAAGGGGCAATCAGCCCCAGCATTTT.

The chain couples TRBV12-3 or TRBV12-4 to TRBJ1-4; TRBD1 matches 7 bases. The ends lost 8 bases at V and 7 bases at J; junction bases unmatched: 4. The CDR3 has 12 residues. CDR3 protein: CASRGTAEKLFF. CDR3 sequence (DNA): TGTGCCAGCCGGGGGACAGCTGAAAAACTGTTTTTT.

The chain couples TRBV5-4 to TRBJ2-7, with 10 bases that match TRBD1. Germline CDR1 SGHNT, CDR2 YYREEE (reference sequence). The CDR3 contains 15 residues. After removal of 7 bases from V and 2 bases from J, the junction contained 9 bases not matched to a gene. The CDR3: CASSLPGQGTYEQYF. The CDR3 nucleotides read TGTGCCAGCTCCCTACCGGGACAGGGGACCTACGAGCAGTACTTC.

V usage is TRBV11-3 and J usage is TRBJ2-1, with 10 bases fitting TRBD2. The CDR3 sequence is 17 residues long. V was pared by 0 bases and J by 4 bases, with 6 bases of the junction left unmatched. From germline, CDR1 is SGHNT and CDR2 YENEEA. In DNA, the CDR3 is TGTGCCAGCAGCTTAGACAGCGGGAGGGCGGGGTACAATGAGCAGTTCTTC. This codes for CASSLDSGRAGYNEQFF.

This chain links TRBV4-2 with TRBJ2-5; 9 bases map to TRBD1. CDR3 length equals 15 residues. CDR1 and CDR2 (germline): LGHNA, YNFKEQ. V shed 3 bases, J shed 5 bases, and the junction held 7 bases outside the gene matches. The DNA of the CDR3 is TGTGCCAGCAGCCATGGGGACAGGGTGGAGGAGACCCAGTACTTC. Translated: CASSHGDRVEETQYF.

This clone was detected a few times. The rearrangement links TRBV2 to TRBJ1-6; 8 bases are shared with TRBD1. Germline assignment: CDR1 SNHLY and CDR2 FYNNEI. V lost 8 bases, J lost 10 bases, and 19 bases stayed unmatched. This CDR3 has 17 residues. CDR3 amino acids: CASGLSTETGVGSPLHF. The DNA for the CDR3 is TGTGCCAGCGGATTATCAACCGAGACAGGGGTCGGATCACCCCTCCACTTT.

CDR3: CASSEYPGQGQPQHF. The CDR3 nucleotides are TGCGCCAGCAGTGAGTACCCCGGACAGGGACAGCCCCAGCATTTT. This sequence joins TRBV10-1 and TRBJ1-5; TRBD1 matches 8 bases. After removal of 1 base from V and 7 bases from J, the junction contained 6 bases not matched to a gene. The CDR3 has 15 amino acids. Germline CDR1 is WNHNN and CDR2 is SYGVQD (reference sequence).

This chain joins TRBV7-2 and TRBJ2-7; tentatively, D is TRBD2 (5 bases). The ends were cut back, 1 base at V and 7 bases at J, with 11 bases in the middle. The CDR3 covers 13 residues. CDR1 is SGHTA and CDR2 is FQGNSA in the germline V gene. The CDR3 DNA follows: TGTGCCAGCAGCTTAGAACGGGATGCTGAGCAGTACTTC. Its protein is CASSLERDAEQYF.

The chain recombines TRBV4-3 with TRBJ1-1; possibly TRBD1 for D (5 bases). The CDR3 extends over 13 amino acids. Per the germline V gene, CDR1 is LGHNA and CDR2 is YSLEER. The V end was cut by 4 bases, the J end by 2 bases, with 8 bases between. CDR3 DNA sequence: TGCGCCAGCAGCCGTAGGGGAAACACTGAAGCTTTCTTT. Residues: CASSRRGNTEAFF.

Here the CDR3 DNA reads TGTGCCAGCAGCCCCAGACAGGGTACCACCTACGAGCAGTACTTC. Its protein is CASSPRQGTTYEQYF. The chain recombines TRBV5-5 with TRBJ2-7; 7 nucleotides agree with TRBD1. This CDR3 is built from 15 residues. After removal of 4 bases from V and 2 bases from J, the junction contained 9 bases not matched to a gene. Germline assignment: CDR1 SGHKS and CDR2 YYEKEE (reference sequence). The full variable domain, in which reference TRBV5-5 and TRBJ2-7 provide the parts outside the CDR3, is DAGVTQSPTHLIKTRGQQVTLRCSPISGHKSVSWYQQVLGQGPQFIFQYYEKEERGRGNFPDRFSARQFPNYSSELNVNALLLGDSALYLCASSPRQGTTYEQYFGPGTRLTVT.

V is TRBV7-2 and J is TRBJ2-3, with D possibly matching TRBD2 (5 bases). This CDR3 has 14 amino acids. In germline, CDR1 is SGHTA, CDR2 FQGNSA. The V end lost 2 bases, the J end lost 3 bases, and 9 bases lay between the germline ends. The CDR3 DNA sequence: TGTGCCAGCAGCTTACTGATAGCGACAGATACGCAGTATTTT. It translates to CASSLLIATDTQYF.

The chain links TRBV6-5 to TRBJ1-2, with D possibly TRBD1 on 6 matching bases. Trimming removed 4 bases from V and 7 bases from J, with 19 bases in between. In germline, CDR1 is MNHEY, CDR2 SVGAGI. The CDR3 length is 15 residues. CDR3 residues: CASSSGGAEYFGYTF. For the CDR3, the DNA is TGTGCCAGCAGTTCGGGGGGCGCGGAGTATTTTGGCTACACCTTC.

The rearrangement uses TRBV27 and TRBJ1-3; TRBD1 aligns across 12 bases. V trimming: 9 bases; J trimming: 4 bases; junction bases outside the gene matches: 7. The CDR3 contains 15 residues. Germline CDR1 is MNHEY and CDR2 is SMNVEV (reference sequence). The CDR3 region has the DNA TGTGCCAGTAGGCGAGGGACAGGGGGCGGAAACACCATATATTTT. Translating gives CASRRGTGGGNTIYF.

This clone showed up just once. The V and J genes are TRBV10-3 and TRBJ2-7, with 7 bases that match TRBD2. The germline V gene has CDR1 ENHRY and CDR2 SYGVKD. The junction had 3 bases not matched to a gene; V was cut back by 7 bases and J by 6 bases. The CDR3 covers 11 residues. The CDR3 loop is CAIKSGTEQYF. For the CDR3, the DNA is TGTGCCATCAAGAGCGGGACCGAGCAGTACTTC.

This chain connects TRBV7-9 to TRBJ1-4; the D is unclear. This CDR3 has 18 residues. In germline, CDR1 is SEHNR, CDR2 FQNEAQ (reference sequence). Trimming removed 0 bases from V and 2 bases from J, with 16 bases in between. The CDR3 DNA reads as TGTGCCAGCAGCTTAGCGTCCGACCTACAGAGTACTAATGAAAAACTGTTTTTT. This sequence encodes CASSLASDLQSTNEKLFF.

The chain employs TRBV25-1 and TRBJ1-1; the D is unclear. This CDR3 comprises 13 residues. In germline, CDR1 is MGHDK, CDR2 SYGVNS. Trimming stripped 8 bases from V and 1 base from J, with 11 bases between. The CDR3 DNA is TGTGCCAGCGGGTCCCCGGGGAACACTGAAGCTTTCTTT. This sequence encodes CASGSPGNTEAFF.

V is TRBV6-1 and J is TRBJ1-2, with a weak D call TRBD1 (5 bases). Germline V gene sequence: CDR1 MNHNS, CDR2 SASEGT. This CDR3 is 16 amino acids long. The V end was cut by 2 bases, the J end by 0 bases, with 13 bases between. The CDR3 region is CASSEFSRVPNYGYTF. In DNA, the CDR3 is TGTGCCAGCAGTGAATTCTCCAGGGTCCCTAACTATGGCTACACCTTC.

This chain joins TRBV6-5 and TRBJ1-2, with D hard to call. The CDR3 runs 15 residues. The ends were cut back, 7 bases at V and 3 bases at J, with 18 bases in the middle. Germline CDR1 is MNHEY and CDR2 is SVGAGI. As DNA, the CDR3 is TGTGCCAGCATCGATCCCGTGGGCCCTTACTATGGCTACACCTTC. This encodes CASIDPVGPYYGYTF.

This chain connects TRBV7-3 to TRBJ1-1; maybe TRBD1 (6 bases). Germline CDR1 and CDR2: SGHTA and FQGTGA. The CDR3 extends over 14 amino acids. Between the trimmed V and J ends, which lost 4 bases and 5 bases, there was a span of 14 bases. CDR3 residues: CASSSQGPGTEAFF. The CDR3 DNA reads TGTGCCAGCAGCTCGCAGGGGCCGGGGACTGAAGCTTTCTTT. Full variable domain (remainder filled in from reference TRBV7-3 and TRBJ1-1): GAGVSQTPSNKVTEKGKYVELRCDPISGHTALYWYRQSLGQGPEFLIYFQGTGAADDSGLPNDRFFAVRPEGSVSTLKIQRTERGDSAVYLCASSSQGPGTEAFFGQGTRLTVV.

In its sample, this clone was seen once. As DNA, the CDR3 is TGTGCCAGTAGTATACCCCGGACAGGGACAGATACGCAGTATTTT. Amino acids: CASSIPRTGTDTQYF. This chain links TRBV19 with TRBJ2-3, with 8 bases matching TRBD1. V shed 2 bases, J shed 3 bases, and the junction held 4 bases outside the gene matches. CDR1 and CDR2 from the germline V gene are LNHDA and SQIVND (reference sequence). The CDR3 loop spans 15 amino acids.

This rearrangement joins TRBV3-1 (or the pseudogene TRBV3-2) to TRBJ2-7; 9 nucleotides match TRBD2. The CDR3 has 15 residues. CDR1 LGHDT and CDR2 YNNKEL come from the germline V gene (reference sequence). Trimming at V came to 1 base and at J to 4 bases, leaving 5 bases not matched to a gene. CDR3 protein: CASSQGATSGYEQYF. The CDR3 DNA reads TGTGCCAGCAGCCAAGGGGCAACTAGCGGGTACGAGCAGTACTTC.

The chain has TRBV21-1 and TRBJ2-4; TRBD1, the table's D call, lacks a check against the DNA. TRBV21-1 is marked as a pseudogene. This CDR3 region has 16 residues. The CDR3 sequence is CASSLSGTGGKNIQYF. In DNA form, the CDR3 reads TGTGCCAGCAGCCTCTCCGGGACAGGGGGCAAAAACATTCAGTACTTC.

The chain uses TRBV3-1 (or the pseudogene TRBV3-2) and TRBJ1-2; possibly TRBD1 for D (5 bases). This CDR3 is built from 14 residues. The germline V and J ends were trimmed by 3 bases and 4 bases, with 12 bases remaining between them. Germline CDR1 is LGHDT and CDR2 is YNNKEL (reference sequence). The CDR3 is CASSQGGVSYGYTF. In nucleotides, the CDR3 is TGTGCCAGCAGCCAGGGGGGGGTAAGCTATGGCTACACCTTC.

The chain recombines TRBV6-1 with TRBJ2-7; TRBD2 agrees at 10 bases. Germline V gives CDR1 MNHNS, CDR2 SASEGT. The CDR3 loop spans 18 amino acids. V gave up 0 bases and J gave up 1 base; unmatched junction bases: 9. The CDR3 protein is CASSEALRSSGSSYEQYF. CDR3 bases: TGTGCCAGCAGTGAAGCCCTACGGTCTAGCGGGAGTTCCTACGAGCAGTACTTC.

The V call is TRBV9, the J call TRBJ2-6; D is undetermined. Germline V gene sequence: CDR1 SGDLS, CDR2 YYNGEE. Trimming pared 0 bases from V and 4 bases from J, leaving 8 bases between. The length of the CDR3 is 15 residues. The CDR3 here is CASSVALSGANVLTF. The CDR3 coding sequence is TGTGCCAGCAGCGTAGCCCTTTCCGGGGCCAACGTCCTGACTTTC.

This chain uses TRBV18 with TRBJ2-1, with 9 bases matching TRBD2. The germline V gene encodes CDR1 KGHSH and CDR2 LQKENI. This CDR3 has 17 amino acids. The ends lost 4 bases at V and 0 bases at J; junction bases unmatched: 7. The CDR3 DNA follows: TGTGCCAGCTCACGGAGGACTAGCGATAGCTCCTACAATGAGCAGTTCTTC. Protein sequence: CASSRRTSDSSYNEQFF. Full variable domain (outside the CDR3, taken from reference TRBV18 and TRBJ2-1): NAGVMQNPRHLVRRRGQEARLRCSPMKGHSHVYWYRQLPEEGLKFMVYLQKENIIDESGMPKERFSAEFPKEGPSILRIQQVVRGDSAAYFCASSRRTSDSSYNEQFFGPGTRLTVL.